This T cell receptor beta chain was identified in a study of blood T cell repertoires in COVID-19. The germline V gene has CDR1 GTSNPN and CDR2 SVGIG (reference sequence). V dropped 6 bases and J dropped 4 bases, with 20 bases sitting between them. This CDR3 contains 15 residues. Original methodology: Counts of nucleated cells, estimated from reference gene primer amplification, were obtained. Clones were sequenced by immunoSEQ multiplex PCR, and TCRdb holds only the in-frame ones, with some missing. That table furnishes V, J and clone size, whereas the DNA furnished D and trimming. Among about 280,000 clones, 85% to 90% were seen once, and the ten largest hold roughly 3.9%. Donors were grouped by their self-reported clinical history.

Sequencing was carried out using PBMCs or T cells enriched from blood (not recorded which). The clonotype comes from a woman aged 25 to 39 with acute COVID-19. The rearrangement joins TRBV30 to TRBJ2-3, with D perhaps TRBD2 (6 bases). CDR3 in amino acids: CACGPSPGDADTQYF. The CDR3 DNA reads as TGTGCCTGTGGACCGTCCCCGGGGGACGCAGATACGCAGTATTTT.